This T cell receptor beta chain was sequenced for a study of preoperative IRX-2 immunotherapy in early breast cancer. TCRdb's table, derived via immunoSEQ multiplex PCR, lists solely in-frame clones and lacks some. The sample includes just over 25,000 clones, over 75% of them seen just once. The V gene lost 1 base and the J gene lost 4 bases, with 11 bases spanning the gap. CDR3 size: 15 residues. Looked up from germline, CDR1 is SGHDN and CDR2 is FVKESK. Stated treatment: preoperative locoregional IRX-2 cytokine immunotherapy. Preoperative locoregional IRX-2 cytokine immunotherapy was tested in the phase Ib source study.

The TCR originated in a human donor with breast cancer. The V and J genes are TRBV14 and TRBJ1-3; D may be TRBD1 (6 bases). The source material was lymph node tissue, sampled after IRX-2 immunotherapy. The CDR3 nucleotides read TGTGCCAGCAGCCAAGGTCGGGGGCAGGGAAACACCATATATTTT. Its translation is CASSQGRGQGNTIYF.